The 24 T cell receptor beta chains in this list originate from one sample, sequenced in a study of blood T cell repertoires in COVID-19. Generated by immunoSEQ multiplex PCR, the TCRdb table keeps only in-frame clones and is missing some. The top ten clones hold roughly 6.2% of a sample with around 78,000 clones, around nine tenths of them seen once. Sequenced sample: peripheral blood. All receptors derive from a man in his forties or fifties with active COVID-19.

The chain employs TRBV5-4 and TRBJ2-1; 10 nucleotides agree with TRBD2. The J segment lost 1 base and the V segment lost 0 bases, leaving 10 bases of the junction unmatched. The CDR3 sequence is 19 residues long. Germline CDR1 is SGHNT and CDR2 is YYREEE (reference sequence). For the CDR3, the DNA is TGTGCCAGCAGCTTGGAGGCTAGCGGGAGTTTCGGATCCTACAATGAGCAGTTCTTC. It specifies CASSLEASGSFGSYNEQFF.

V usage is TRBV11-2 and J usage is TRBJ2-7, with D hard to call. Germline assignment: CDR1 SGHAT and CDR2 FQNNGV. The CDR3 consists of 14 residues. V shed 2 bases and J shed 0 bases, with 8 bases lying between them. CDR3 region: CASSLSGPSYEQYF. The DNA of the CDR3 is TGTGCCAGCAGCTTATCTGGGCCCTCCTACGAGCAGTACTTC. The full variable domain, in which reference TRBV11-2 and TRBJ2-7 provide the parts outside the CDR3, is EAGVAQSPRYKIIEKRQSVAFWCNPISGHATLYWYQQILGQGPKLLIQFQNNGVVDDSQLPKDRFSAERLKGVDSTLKIQPAKLEDSAVYLCASSLSGPSYEQYFGPGTRLTVT.

The chain links TRBV2 to TRBJ2-2, with 8 positions matching TRBD1. The CDR3 runs 15 residues. V lost 7 bases to trimming and J lost 0 bases; unmatched junction nucleotides: 4. Per the germline V gene, CDR1 is SNHLY and CDR2 is FYNNEI. The CDR3 here is CASTMDRANTGELFF. CDR3 in DNA: TGTGCCAGCACCATGGACAGGGCGAACACCGGGGAGCTGTTTTTT.

The chain uses TRBV27 and TRBJ1-5; 10 bases match TRBD1. V was pared by 5 bases and J by 6 bases, with 7 bases of the junction left unmatched. In germline, CDR1 is MNHEY, CDR2 SMNVEV (reference sequence). CDR3 size: 15 residues. This chain's CDR3 is CASSDGQGGAQPQHF. DNA for the CDR3: TGTGCCAGCAGTGACGGACAGGGGGGCGCTCAGCCCCAGCATTTT.

The chain couples TRBV6-5 to TRBJ1-6, with no clear D. Looked up from germline, CDR1 is MNHEY and CDR2 is SVGAGI. This CDR3 is built from 12 residues. With 2 bases removed from V and 7 bases from J, the gap between germline ends came to 3 bases. This chain's CDR3 is CASSYLNSPLHF. The DNA of the CDR3 is TGTGCCAGCAGTTACCTAAATTCACCCCTCCACTTT.

This clone was counted a few times. This chain joins TRBV14 and TRBJ1-2; TRBD1 matches at 8 bases. The ends lost 4 bases at V and 4 bases at J; junction bases unmatched: 8. Germline assignment: CDR1 SGHDN and CDR2 FVKESK. There are 15 residues in the CDR3. CDR3 nucleotide sequence: TGTGCCAGCAGCCTCGGACAGGGACCAACCTATGGCTACACCTTC. It is translated as CASSLGQGPTYGYTF.

The chain employs TRBV5-1 and TRBJ2-7, with 14 bases fitting TRBD2. The junction had 3 bases not matched to a gene; V was cut back by 4 bases and J by 0 bases. Germline V CDR1 and CDR2: SGHRS, YFSETQ. The CDR3 runs 16 residues. The CDR3 spells CASSRGTSGSSYEQYF. In DNA, the CDR3 is TGCGCCAGCAGCCGAGGGACTAGCGGGAGCTCCTACGAGCAGTACTTC. Combining the CDR3 with reference TRBV5-1 and TRBJ2-7 gives the whole variable domain KAGVTQTPRYLIKTRGQQVTLSCSPISGHRSVSWYQQTPGQGLQFLFEYFSETQRNKGNFPGRFSGRQFSNSRSEMNVSTLELGDSALYLCASSRGTSGSSYEQYFGPGTRLTVT.

This clone was counted a single time. CDR3 sequence reads: CASSLGPLRGGLGGSYNEQFF. CDR3 DNA: TGTGCCAGCAGCTTAGGCCCGCTGCGGGGGGGCCTTGGGGGCTCCTACAATGAGCAGTTCTTC. The chain is built from TRBV13 and TRBJ2-1; the match to TRBD2 covers 9 bases. CDR3 length equals 21 residues. The germline V gene encodes CDR1 PRHDT and CDR2 FYEKMQ (reference sequence). After removal of 0 bases from V and 0 bases from J, the junction contained 15 bases not matched to a gene.

This clone was counted once. The CDR3 region has the DNA TGTGCCTGGAGTGTTCCGGAGCGGGAGTTTTCGGATGAGCAGTTCTTC. Its protein product is CAWSVPEREFSDEQFF. The rearrangement uses TRBV30 and TRBJ2-1; 8 bases align to TRBD2. V was clipped by 0 bases and J by 8 bases; unmatched bases: 12. CDR1 GTSNPN and CDR2 SVGIG come from the germline V gene (reference sequence). CDR3 length equals 16 residues. Looking up the rest from reference TRBV30 and TRBJ2-1 gives the full variable domain: SQTIHQWPATLVQPVGSPLSLECTVEGTSNPNLYWYRQAAGRGLQLLFYSVGIGQISSEVPQNLSASRPQDRQFILSSKKLLLSDSGFYLCAWSVPEREFSDEQFFGPGTRLTVL.

The genes are TRBV5-1 and TRBJ1-6, with 9 bases aligning to TRBD1. This CDR3 is built from 14 residues. Germline-derived CDR1 and CDR2 are SGHRS and YFSETQ. V trimming: 4 bases; J trimming: 10 bases; junction bases outside the gene matches: 6. The DNA for the CDR3 is TGCGCCAGCAGCCCGGGACAGGGTTCCTCACCCCTCCACTTT. Encoded protein: CASSPGQGSSPLHF.

A word on this clone: Its ends do not fully match the called genes, so a read error is possible. The chain recombines TRBV14 with TRBJ2-3; unclear D gene. Germline CDR1 SGHDN, CDR2 FVKESK. The CDR3 extends over 13 amino acids. CDR3 DNA: TGTGCCAGCAGCCTCAATCCAGGTACCTTAAGTAATTTT. Protein product: CASSLNPGTLSNF.

The chain links TRBV6-2 or TRBV6-3 to TRBJ2-7; 10 bases align to TRBD2. V lost 4 bases and J lost 6; bases outside the gene matches: 6. The CDR3 length is 14 residues. Germline CDR1 reads MNHEY; CDR2 reads SVGEGT. The CDR3 protein is CASSLQRGGSEQYF. In DNA form, the CDR3 reads TGTGCCAGCAGTTTACAGCGGGGGGGAAGCGAGCAGTACTTC.

The J gene is TRBJ1-2, the V gene TRBV5-5; 9 bases are shared with TRBD1. V was clipped by 4 bases and J by 3 bases; unmatched bases: 4. Germline V CDR1 and CDR2: SGHKS, YYEKEE (reference sequence). The CDR3 is made up of 14 amino acids. Here the CDR3 reads CASSLRQGDYGYTF. CDR3 sequence (DNA): TGTGCCAGCAGCCTAAGACAGGGGGACTATGGCTACACCTTC.

This clone was found a few times. This chain connects TRBV2 to TRBJ1-1; the D is unclear. Germline V gene sequence: CDR1 SNHLY, CDR2 FYNNEI. The V and J ends lost 11 bases and 5 bases respectively, with 15 bases between them. This CDR3 contains 12 residues. CDR3 DNA: TGTGCCTCGACAACGCAGTATACTGAAGCTTTCTTT. It yields the protein CASTTQYTEAFF.

The rearrangement uses TRBV30 and TRBJ1-2; possibly TRBD1 for D (6 bases). Germline-derived CDR1 and CDR2 are GTSNPN and SVGIG (reference sequence). Trimming left V 3 bases short and J 2 bases short, with 16 bases between. This CDR3 is built from 15 residues. The CDR3 region has the DNA TGTGCCTGGAGGGGACACACCATCCCAAACTATGGCTACACCTTC. Its protein product is CAWRGHTIPNYGYTF.

This clone has only a few counts. The chain is built from TRBV2 and TRBJ2-5; TRBD2 might be the D (5 bases). Germline loops: CDR1 SNHLY, CDR2 FYNNEI. The CDR3 is 14 amino acids. With 7 bases removed from V and 4 bases from J, the gap between germline ends came to 16 bases. CDR3 protein: CASTPRDSRETQYF. Written as DNA, the CDR3 is TGTGCCAGCACCCCCCGGGATTCCCGAGAGACCCAGTACTTC.

The genes are TRBV2 and TRBJ2-7; TRBD2 might be the D (5 bases). In germline, CDR1 is SNHLY, CDR2 FYNNEI. This CDR3 is 16 amino acids long. Trimming pared 2 bases from V and 0 bases from J, leaving 14 bases between. The CDR3 bases are TGTGCCAGCAGTGAATTTCGAGCGGATAGCTCCTACGAGCAGTACTTC. The encoded protein is CASSEFRADSSYEQYF.

This chain joins TRBV5-6 and TRBJ2-2; TRBD2 agrees at 14 bases. Germline trimming cut 3 bases from V and 7 bases from J; bases unmatched to any gene: 8. In germline, CDR1 is SGHDT, CDR2 YYEEEE. The CDR3 runs to 17 residues. The CDR3 DNA sequence: TGTGCCAGCAGCTGGGGACTAGCGGGAGCCTCTGGCGGGGAGCTGTTTTTT. Translated: CASSWGLAGASGGELFF.

The CDR3 region has the DNA TGTGCCAGTAGATCGGGAATTTGGGACACTGAAGCTTTCTTT. Protein sequence: CASRSGIWDTEAFF. V is TRBV19 and J is TRBJ1-1; no clear D. The germline V gene encodes CDR1 LNHDA and CDR2 SQIVND (reference sequence). The V gene lost 6 bases and the J gene lost 3 bases, with 14 bases spanning the gap. The CDR3 spans 14 residues. Full variable domain (rest looked up from reference TRBV19 and TRBJ1-1): DGGITQSPKYLFRKEGQNVTLSCEQNLNHDAMYWYRQDPGQGLRLIYYSQIVNDFQKGDIAEGYSVSREKKESFPLTVTSAQKNPTAFYLCASRSGIWDTEAFFGQGTRLTVV.

The gene calls are TRBV4-1 and TRBJ2-2; 13 bases are a match to TRBD2. There are 15 residues in the CDR3. CDR1 and CDR2 from the germline V gene are MGHRA and YSYEKL. V shed 4 bases and J 8 bases; nucleotides not matched to a gene: 4. In nucleotides, the CDR3 is TGCGCCAGCAGCCTCGGACTAGCGGGGGCTGGGGAGCTGTTTTTT. Translated: CASSLGLAGAGELFF.

The rearrangement links TRBV9 to TRBJ2-2; 13 bases are shared with TRBD2. CDR1 is SGDLS, CDR2 YYNGEE, per germline. Trimming removed 3 bases from V and 3 bases from J; junction bases left unmatched: 5. This CDR3 has 17 amino acids. Written as DNA, the CDR3 is TGTGCCAGCAGCGCAGGTGGACTAGCGGGAGACACCGGGGAGCTGTTTTTT. Translating gives CASSAGGLAGDTGELFF.

The V gene is TRBV10-3, the J gene TRBJ2-5; TRBD2 matches 15 bases. The germline gives CDR1 ENHRY, CDR2 SYGVKD. CDR3 length: 15 amino acids. The trim removed 10 bases at V and 5 bases at J, leaving 8 bases unmatched. The CDR3 nucleotides read TGTGCCACGGGACTAGCGGGGGGCGGCATCGAGACCCAGTACTTC. This translates into CATGLAGGGIETQYF.

The genes are TRBV21-1 and TRBJ2-7; the tabulated D call, TRBD1, remains unverified against the DNA. TRBV21-1 counts as a pseudogene. This CDR3 contains 19 residues. For the CDR3, the DNA is TGTGCCAGCAGCAAATGGTGGAATCAGCGGGCCAGGGGGTTCTACGAGCAGTACTTC. Protein product: CASSKWWNQRARGFYEQYF.

The CDR3 DNA reads TGCCCCGCCCGTCCCCGGGGGGAGGTAAACACCGGGGAGCTGTTTTTT. This translates into CPARPRGEVNTGELFF. The chain combines TRBV23-1 with TRBJ2-2, with 7 positions matching TRBD2. TRBV23-1 is assigned to the ORF class and has an uncertain function. The CDR3 spans 16 residues.